This TCR beta chain was sequenced in a study of PD-1 blockade in mismatch repair-deficient tumors. Study-wide results and limits: Tumor-resident clones, often undetectable pretreatment in blood, expanded then contracted after pembrolizumab.

Comment on this clone: The antigen remains unidentified.

Mismatch repair deficiency was confirmed in all patients, by PCR or immunohistochemistry. TCR sequencing covered a few patients who responded to pembrolizumab. The CDR3 spans 16 residues. V was clipped by 4 bases and J by 0 bases, with 13 bases between them. The germline gives CDR1 MGHRA, CDR2 YSYEKL. Sequencing used immunoSEQ multiplex PCR; TCRdb keeps in-frame clones, though not all of them. The repertoire includes some 19,000 clones, over 75% of them detected once, and approximately 1.5% sits in the top ten. Material: PBMCs, obtained 52 weeks after starting pembrolizumab. The V and J genes are TRBV4-1 and TRBJ1-5; D not certain. The sequence was collected from an adult with mismatch repair-deficient cancer. The CDR3 bases are TGCGCCAGCAGCCGAGGGAGTGGGCTTAGCAATCAGCCCCAGCATTTT. Amino acid sequence: CASSRGSGLSNQPQHF.